One sample yielded the 26 T cell receptor beta chains listed below, sequenced in a study of T-cell memory formation after mild COVID-19. MiXCR, applied by TCRdb to the 5' RACE reads, yields one record per CDR3 protein. The sample holds approximately 150,000 distinct CDR3 sequences, over 10% seen once. The sequenced sample was PBMCs or a T cell subset sorted from them (not recorded which). These receptors were obtained from a man between 18 and 29 years old who had mild COVID-19 (a few samples of this study predate the infection). Cell type and time point are not known.

This clonotype showed up many times. The chain links TRBV7-2 to TRBJ2-7; 8 nucleotides align to TRBD1. Germline CDR1 and CDR2: SGHTA and FQGNSA. The trim removed 5 bases at V and 2 bases at J, leaving 5 bases unmatched. The CDR3 length is 14 residues. The CDR3 region is CASSPQGGPYEQYV. The DNA for the CDR3 is TGTGCCAGCAGCCCACAGGGGGGACCCTACGAGCAGTACGTC.

This clonotype was picked up a small number of times. The rearrangement uses TRBV7-9 and TRBJ2-2; D remains unclear. Germline CDR1 and CDR2: SEHNR and FQNEAQ (reference sequence). Trimming stripped 1 base from V and 2 bases from J, with 14 bases between. This CDR3 is built from 17 residues. In nucleotides, the CDR3 is TGTGCCAGCAGCTTAGAGGACGTTGCGTACAACACCGGGGAGCTGTTTTTT. Its translation is CASSLEDVAYNTGELFF.

This clonotype showed up many times. This rearrangement joins TRBV27 to TRBJ2-7; D might be TRBD1 (6 bases). The length of the CDR3 is 14 residues. V shed 5 bases and J shed 0 bases, with 11 bases lying between them. Germline CDR1 reads MNHEY; CDR2 reads SMNVEV (reference sequence). The CDR3 DNA reads as TGTGCCAGCAGTGCGACACAGGGCTCCTACGAGCAGTACTTC. Translated: CASSATQGSYEQYF.

This clonotype was observed a handful of times. The rearrangement joins TRBV7-3 to TRBJ2-3; the D call may be TRBD1 or TRBD2 (5 bases each). Between the trimmed V and J ends, which lost 5 bases and 2 bases, there was a span of 14 bases. This CDR3 is built from 15 residues. CDR1 and CDR2 (germline): SGHTA, FQGTGA. Here the CDR3 reads CASSPGTINTDTQYF. The CDR3 region has the DNA TGTGCCAGCAGCCCCGGGACGATCAACACAGATACGCAGTATTTT.

This clonotype was recorded a few times. The rearrangement uses TRBV28 and TRBJ2-2; D gene ambiguous. V lost 3 bases and J lost 4, with 9 bases in between. The CDR3 loop spans 14 amino acids. The germline V gene has CDR1 MDHEN and CDR2 SYDVKM. Here the CDR3 DNA reads TGTGCCAGCAGTTTGATTACGGGCACCGGGGAGCTGTTTTTT. It translates to CASSLITGTGELFF.

In its sample, this clonotype was seen many times. The chain recombines TRBV7-9 with TRBJ1-1; D unresolved. V lost 10 bases to trimming and J lost 1 base, with 13 bases between them. Germline V gene lookup returns CDR1 SEHNR and CDR2 FQNEAQ (reference sequence). The CDR3 sequence is 13 residues long. Here the CDR3 reads CATSTRQNTEAFF. The CDR3 DNA is TGTGCCACCTCCACCCGCCAGAACACTGAAGCTTTCTTT.

V gene TRBV3-1 combines with J gene TRBJ2-5; 8 bases fit TRBD2. CDR1 and CDR2 (germline): LGHDT, YNNKEL (reference sequence). Trimming cost V 3 bases and J 4 bases; bases outside gene matches: 10. The CDR3 has 16 residues. CDR3 nucleotides: TGTGCCAGCAGCCATGAGTTCCAGGCGGGAGGAGAGACCCAGTACTTC. Its protein product is CASSHEFQAGGETQYF.

CDR3 coding DNA: TGCGCCAGCAGTAACCAAGGGACAGGGTCTACGAATGAGCAGTTCTTC. Protein: CASSNQGTGSTNEQFF. The rearrangement uses TRBV5-1 and TRBJ2-1, with 9 bases matching TRBD1. CDR3 length equals 16 residues. V lost 5 bases and J lost 7; bases outside the gene matches: 13. Germline lookup yields CDR1 SGHRS and CDR2 YFSETQ.

This clonotype was seen more than once but under ten times. V gene TRBV7-2 combines with J gene TRBJ1-5; TRBD1 agrees at 7 bases. The CDR3 totals 16 residues. V shed 0 bases, J shed 1 base, and the junction held 3 bases outside the gene matches. Germline values: CDR1 SGHTA, CDR2 FQGNSA. The CDR3: CASSLAGRGSNQPQHF. The CDR3 coding sequence is TGTGCCAGCAGCTTAGCTGGCAGGGGGAGCAATCAGCCCCAGCATTTT.

This clonotype showed up just a few times. The chain uses TRBV6-2 or TRBV6-3 and TRBJ1-2; D ambiguous. The germline V gene has CDR1 MNHEY and CDR2 SVGEGT. Deletions cut 0 bases from V and 4 bases from J, with 6 bases between. The CDR3 sequence is 13 residues long. CDR3 DNA sequence: TGTGCCAGCAGTTACTCACCGGTCTATGGCTACACCTTC. Its translation: CASSYSPVYGYTF.

This clonotype showed up just a few times. This chain joins TRBV6-5 and TRBJ2-1; D unresolved. Per germline, CDR1 MNHEY and CDR2 SVGAGI. The V and J ends lost 6 bases and 4 bases respectively, with 4 bases between them. The CDR3 has 11 amino acids. The CDR3 loop reads CASRRYNEQFF. In DNA, the CDR3 is TGTGCCAGCAGGCGGTACAATGAGCAGTTCTTC.

This clonotype has a handful of counts. This chain links TRBV10-3 with TRBJ1-5; a weak D match, TRBD1 (5 bases). Germline V gene sequence: CDR1 ENHRY, CDR2 SYGVKD. The CDR3 is made up of 13 amino acids. V was clipped by 10 bases and J by 4 bases, with 14 bases between them. CDR3 residues: CATWDGSNQPQHF. The CDR3 DNA sequence: TGTGCCACCTGGGACGGCTCTAATCAGCCCCAGCATTTT.

This rearrangement joins TRBV4-2 to TRBJ1-6, with unresolved D. Germline V gene lookup returns CDR1 LGHNA and CDR2 YNFKEQ. Trimming removed 4 bases at V and 9 bases at J, with 10 bases between. The CDR3 spans 13 residues. CDR3 loop: CASSPPPASPLHF. The CDR3, as DNA: TGTGCCAGCAGCCCACCACCAGCTTCACCCCTCCACTTT.

This clonotype occurred a few times. The chain carries TRBV7-2 and TRBJ2-3; 14 nucleotides align to TRBD2. V shed 2 bases and J 0 bases; nucleotides not matched to a gene: 7. The CDR3 length is 19 residues. Germline CDR1 is SGHTA and CDR2 is FQGNSA. The CDR3 DNA follows: TGTGCCAGCAGCTTATCCCCGGGACTAGCGGGGGTAAGCACAGATACGCAGTATTTT. Amino acid sequence: CASSLSPGLAGVSTDTQYF.

This clonotype was recorded many times. The chain carries TRBV7-9 and TRBJ1-5; possibly TRBD1 for D (6 bases). Trimming left V 8 bases short and J 0 bases short, with 11 bases between. Germline CDR1 is SEHNR and CDR2 is FQNEAQ (reference sequence). CDR3 size: 14 residues. This CDR3 is CASWSGDSNQPQHF. As DNA, the CDR3 is TGTGCCAGCTGGTCAGGGGATAGCAATCAGCCCCAGCATTTT.

V gene TRBV30 combines with J gene TRBJ2-1, with unresolved D. Trimming left V 0 bases short and J 9 bases short, with 12 bases between. There are 13 residues in the CDR3. CDR1 and CDR2 (germline): GTSNPN, SVGIG (reference sequence). CDR3 DNA: TGTGCCTGGAGTGTAGTTATGAGTGGTGAGCAGTTCTTC. Protein sequence: CAWSVVMSGEQFF. Complete variable domain (other parts from reference TRBV30 and TRBJ2-1): SQTIHQWPATLVQPVGSPLSLECTVEGTSNPNLYWYRQAAGRGLQLLFYSVGIGQISSEVPQNLSASRPQDRQFILSSKKLLLSDSGFYLCAWSVVMSGEQFFGPGTRLTVL.

This clonotype turned up a few times. This chain uses TRBV20-1 with TRBJ2-1; TRBD2 matches 9 bases. CDR3 length: 15 amino acids. Germline-derived CDR1 and CDR2 are DFQATT and SNEGSKA (reference sequence). Germline trimming cut 5 bases from V and 0 bases from J; bases unmatched to any gene: 5. DNA for the CDR3: TGCAGTGCTTCTAGCGGGGACGACTCCTACAATGAGCAGTTCTTC. It yields the protein CSASSGDDSYNEQFF.

V usage is TRBV10-3 and J usage is TRBJ2-3; 7 bases are a match to TRBD2. This CDR3 contains 17 residues. The J segment lost 0 bases and the V segment lost 0 bases, leaving 6 bases of the junction unmatched. The germline V gene encodes CDR1 ENHRY and CDR2 SYGVKD. Written as DNA, the CDR3 is TGTGCCATCAGTGAGTCGAGGCTAGCGGTTAGCACAGATACGCAGTATTTT. Its protein is CAISESRLAVSTDTQYF.

This clonotype was found many times. J is TRBJ2-5 and V is TRBV4-3; 9 bases fit TRBD2. This CDR3 is built from 15 residues. Germline CDR1 LGHNA, CDR2 YSLEER. With 3 bases clipped from V and 2 bases from J, the junction kept 4 bases outside the gene matches. CDR3 nucleotide sequence: TGCGCCAGCAGCCACGGGACTAGCTTACAAGAGACCCAGTACTTC. Translated: CASSHGTSLQETQYF.

The chain links TRBV12-3 or TRBV12-4 to TRBJ1-5; TRBD1 might be the D (5 bases). Trimming removed 8 bases at V and 6 bases at J, with 17 bases between. There are 14 residues in the CDR3. The CDR3 coding sequence is TGTGCCAGCGTGAGGGGTTCGGAGGGTCAGCCCCAGCATTTT. Protein product: CASVRGSEGQPQHF.

This clonotype has at least ten counts. The V gene is TRBV11-2, the J gene TRBJ1-2; maybe TRBD1 (6 bases). V lost 4 bases and J lost 8, with 20 bases in between. The CDR3 has 15 residues. CDR1 is SGHAT and CDR2 is FQNNGV in the germline V gene. CDR3 DNA sequence: TGTGCCAGCAGCTCCTACCGACAGGTAGCTTTGGGCTACACCTTC. Protein sequence: CASSSYRQVALGYTF.

V gene TRBV7-9 combines with J gene TRBJ1-2; D is unresolved. This CDR3 contains 13 residues. V gave up 2 bases and J gave up 4 bases, with 8 bases separating them. Looked up from germline, CDR1 is SEHNR and CDR2 is FQNEAQ (reference sequence). The DNA of the CDR3 is TGTGCCAGCAGCTTACTTGGGAGCTATGGCTACACCTTC. Protein product: CASSLLGSYGYTF.

Of note for this clonotype: This may be a read error: a much more frequent sequence differs by one nucleotide. The chain links TRBV7-2 to TRBJ2-3; TRBD1 or TRBD2 may be the D gene (5 bases each). With 1 base removed from V and 0 bases from J, the gap between germline ends came to 14 bases. This CDR3 is 17 amino acids long. The V gene's germline CDR1 is SGHTA and CDR2 FQGNSA. CDR3 region: CASSLVSGQLSTDTQYF. Here the CDR3 DNA reads TGTGCCAGCAGCTTAGTGTCGGGGCAGTTGAGCACAGATACGCAGTATTTT.

The chain employs TRBV12-3 or TRBV12-4 and TRBJ2-1; TRBD2 aligns across 8 bases. V gave up 5 bases and J gave up 7 bases; unmatched junction bases: 10. This CDR3 region has 15 residues. The CDR3 DNA reads TGTGCCAGCAGTACTACGGGACTAGAGATAAATGAGCAGTTCTTC. It yields the protein CASSTTGLEINEQFF.

The sample holds a few counts of this clonotype. The chain couples TRBV12-3 or TRBV12-4 to TRBJ2-1; possible D gene TRBD2, 6 bases. V was cut by 6 bases and J by 5 bases, with 14 bases left in between. This CDR3 spans 14 amino acids. The CDR3 DNA follows: TGTGCCAGCAGCTCTAGACTAGGGAACAATGAGCAGTTCTTC. This codes for CASSSRLGNNEQFF.

The sample holds a few counts of this clonotype. This CDR3 is CASGGGRRTDTQYF. Here the CDR3 DNA reads TGTGCCAGTGGAGGAGGGCGGCGCACAGATACGCAGTATTTT. The chain recombines TRBV3-1 with TRBJ2-3, with D tentatively TRBD2 (6 bases). Germline loops: CDR1 LGHDT, CDR2 YNNKEL (reference sequence). With 9 bases removed from V and 1 base from J, the gap between germline ends came to 14 bases. The CDR3 runs 14 residues.